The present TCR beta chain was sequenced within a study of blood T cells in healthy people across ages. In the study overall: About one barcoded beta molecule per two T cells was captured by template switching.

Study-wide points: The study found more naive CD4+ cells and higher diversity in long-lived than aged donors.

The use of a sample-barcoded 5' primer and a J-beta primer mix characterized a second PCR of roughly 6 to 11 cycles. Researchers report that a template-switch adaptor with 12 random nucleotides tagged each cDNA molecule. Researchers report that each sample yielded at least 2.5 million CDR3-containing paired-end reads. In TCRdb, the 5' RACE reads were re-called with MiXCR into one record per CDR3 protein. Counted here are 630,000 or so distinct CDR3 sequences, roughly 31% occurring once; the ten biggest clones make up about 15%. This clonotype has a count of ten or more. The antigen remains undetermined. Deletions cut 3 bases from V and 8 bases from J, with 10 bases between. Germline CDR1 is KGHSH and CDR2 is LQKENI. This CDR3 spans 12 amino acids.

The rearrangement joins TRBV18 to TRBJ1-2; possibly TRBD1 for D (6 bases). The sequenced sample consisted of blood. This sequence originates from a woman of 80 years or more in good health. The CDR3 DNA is TGTGCCAGCTCACCGGCAGGGGACGGCTACACCTTC. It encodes CASSPAGDGYTF.